The next 12 T cell receptor beta chains were all read from a single sample in a study of blood T cell repertoires in COVID-19. Method: immunoSEQ multiplex PCR; TCRdb's copy keeps in-frame clones and lacks some. The sample includes 150,000 to 200,000 clones, roughly 75% of them seen just once. Sequencing was performed on peripheral blood. Every receptor here comes from a man between 70 and 80 years old with active or convalescent COVID-19.

V usage is TRBV4-1 and J usage is TRBJ1-6; the D gene is possibly TRBD1 (6 bases). The CDR3 runs to 16 residues. Germline-derived CDR1 and CDR2 are MGHRA and YSYEKL. The germline V and J ends were trimmed by 0 bases and 5 bases, with 11 bases remaining between them. Here the CDR3 reads CASSQDAGDHNSPLHF. The CDR3 DNA reads TGCGCCAGCAGCCAAGATGCAGGGGACCATAATTCACCCCTCCACTTT.

The gene calls are TRBV12-3 or TRBV12-4 and TRBJ1-2, with D unresolved. The CDR3 totals 12 residues. Trimming removed 5 bases at V and 5 bases at J, with 9 bases between. CDR3 nucleotides: TGTGCCAGCAGTATGGAGCTATATGGCTACACCTTC. This sequence encodes CASSMELYGYTF.

V gene TRBV5-4 combines with J gene TRBJ1-2; 8 bases map to TRBD1. With V trimmed by 3 bases and J by 6 bases, 7 bases remained unmatched. Germline V gives CDR1 SGHNT, CDR2 YYREEE (reference sequence). This CDR3 region has 14 residues. CDR3 protein: CASSSDRVLNGYTF. The CDR3 region has the DNA TGTGCCAGCAGCTCGGACAGGGTGCTGAATGGCTACACCTTC.

The J gene is TRBJ2-3, the V gene TRBV9; 7 bases map to TRBD2. The V and J ends lost 4 bases and 5 bases, in that order; junction bases with no gene match: 4. Germline lookup yields CDR1 SGDLS and CDR2 YYNGEE. The CDR3 length is 13 residues. The CDR3: CASSRTSLDTQYF. The CDR3 DNA reads as TGTGCCAGCAGCAGGACTAGTTTAGATACGCAGTATTTT.

The chain uses TRBV6-5 and TRBJ2-7; TRBD1 agrees at 7 bases. Germline CDR1 reads MNHEY; CDR2 reads SVGAGI. V was pared by 0 bases and J by 2 bases, with 4 bases of the junction left unmatched. CDR3 size: 15 residues. As DNA, the CDR3 is TGTGCCAGCAGTTACTCAGGACAGGAAACCTACGAGCAGTACTTC. Protein: CASSYSGQETYEQYF.

The gene calls are TRBV6-5 and TRBJ1-3, with D hard to call. Germline V lookup: CDR1 MNHEY, CDR2 SVGAGI. V lost 6 bases and J lost 2, with 8 bases in between. The CDR3 contains 13 residues. The CDR3 sequence is CASRANTGNTIYF. The CDR3 DNA reads TGTGCCAGCAGGGCCAATACTGGAAACACCATATATTTT.

The V and J genes are TRBV7-6 and TRBJ2-7, with 7 bases fitting TRBD2. The length of the CDR3 is 17 residues. The J segment lost 1 base and the V segment lost 5 bases, leaving 14 bases of the junction unmatched. Germline-derived CDR1 and CDR2 are SGHVS and FNYEAQ. The CDR3 here is CASSPISGGRGSYEQYF. Here the CDR3 DNA reads TGTGCCAGCAGCCCCATTAGCGGAGGGCGGGGGTCCTACGAGCAGTACTTC.

The chain carries TRBV19 and TRBJ1-2; D uncertain. The germline V and J ends were trimmed by 3 bases and 0 bases, with 5 bases remaining between them. The CDR3 sequence is 13 residues long. CDR1 is LNHDA, CDR2 SQIVND, per germline (reference sequence). The CDR3 region is CASSMRSNYGYTF. DNA for the CDR3: TGTGCCAGTAGTATGCGATCTAACTATGGCTACACCTTC. Drawing the rest from reference TRBV19 and TRBJ1-2, the complete variable domain is DGGITQSPKYLFRKEGQNVTLSCEQNLNHDAMYWYRQDPGQGLRLIYYSQIVNDFQKGDIAEGYSVSREKKESFPLTVTSAQKNPTAFYLCASSMRSNYGYTFGSGTRLTVV.

This clone came up once. The chain has TRBV7-2 and TRBJ2-2, with 12 positions matching TRBD2. With V trimmed by 5 bases and J by 4 bases, 8 bases remained unmatched. There are 17 residues in the CDR3. Germline V gene data show CDR1 as SGHTA and CDR2 as FQGNSA. CDR3: CASSQRTSGAFTGELFF. Written as DNA, the CDR3 is TGTGCCAGCAGCCAAAGGACTAGCGGGGCCTTCACCGGGGAGCTGTTTTTT.

This rearrangement joins TRBV9 to TRBJ2-5; D is possibly TRBD2 (5 bases). Germline V CDR1 and CDR2: SGDLS, YYNGEE. The ends were cut back, 2 bases at V and 5 bases at J, with 7 bases in the middle. The CDR3 has 12 amino acids. The CDR3 sequence is CASSVPGETQYF. The CDR3 DNA is TGTGCCAGCAGCGTGCCGGGGGAGACCCAGTACTTC.

This chain uses TRBV7-3 with TRBJ2-5; possible D gene TRBD1, 6 bases. CDR1 and CDR2 from the germline V gene are SGHTA and FQGTGA. The CDR3 has 16 residues. The V gene lost 3 bases and the J gene lost 5 bases, with 19 bases spanning the gap. CDR3 loop: CASSFSPLRTEETQYF. The CDR3 bases are TGTGCCAGCAGCTTCTCACCCCTCCGGACAGAGGAGACCCAGTACTTC.

The rearrangement uses TRBV14 and TRBJ1-4; 7 bases agree with TRBD1. V dropped 4 bases and J dropped 7; count of bases not matched to a gene: 12. Germline V gene sequence: CDR1 SGHDN, CDR2 FVKESK. The CDR3 is 16 amino acids. CDR3: CASSRGDRARSEKLFF. The CDR3 nucleotides are TGTGCCAGCAGCCGCGGTGACAGGGCTAGAAGTGAAAAACTGTTTTTT.